This T cell receptor beta chain was obtained from a study of T cell responses to AZD1222 COVID-19 vaccine. Data came from immunoSEQ multiplex PCR; TCRdb stores just in-frame clones and leaves some out. The table shows fewer than 140,000 clones, with about 90% occurring only once. Germline V CDR1 and CDR2: MNHNS, SASEGT. Trimming took 3 bases from V and 8 from J, leaving 20 bases between them. This CDR3 contains 15 residues. About this clone: Antigen unknown.

Whole-study findings and limits: Repertoire sampling happened only post peak T cell response. Breadth and depth of Spike-specific TCRs rose after two AZD1222 doses. The donor group comprised mostly white British people and more females; the analysis possibly underestimated clonal diversity.

The chain joins TRBV6-1 to TRBJ2-7; maybe TRBD1 (6 bases). The receptor was isolated from an adult in good health. The specimen comprised peripheral blood, sampled on day 0 of AZD1222 vaccination. The CDR3, as DNA: TGTGCCAGCAGTGACGTGGTGTGGGCAGGGGAAAAGCAGTACTTC. Its protein is CASSDVVWAGEKQYF.